This TCR beta chain appears in the sequencing data of a study of identical twins. Germline V CDR1 and CDR2: SGHAT, FQNNGV. This CDR3 is 15 amino acids long. Trimming took off 6 bases at V and 0 bases at J, with 11 bases between the two ends. TCRdb ran MiXCR on the 5' RACE reads and lists one entry per CDR3 protein. The sample includes about 520,000 distinct CDR3 sequences, around 20% of them seen just once. The sample was also reused in another study, on T cells expressing NK-cell markers. In that study: Six or seven donors showed dominant NKG2C+ clonotypes comprising about 1.0-7.5% of their CD8+ T cells. The CD3+CD56-NKG2C+ fraction was also led by these clonotypes in a handful of donors.

The source is a woman in her late teens or twenties in good health. Specimen: CD4+ T cells sorted from blood. The chain has TRBV11-2 and TRBJ2-2; D might be TRBD2 (6 bases). The CDR3 reads CASRSWGANTGELFF. DNA for the CDR3: TGTGCCAGCAGATCTTGGGGGGCGAACACCGGGGAGCTGTTTTTT.